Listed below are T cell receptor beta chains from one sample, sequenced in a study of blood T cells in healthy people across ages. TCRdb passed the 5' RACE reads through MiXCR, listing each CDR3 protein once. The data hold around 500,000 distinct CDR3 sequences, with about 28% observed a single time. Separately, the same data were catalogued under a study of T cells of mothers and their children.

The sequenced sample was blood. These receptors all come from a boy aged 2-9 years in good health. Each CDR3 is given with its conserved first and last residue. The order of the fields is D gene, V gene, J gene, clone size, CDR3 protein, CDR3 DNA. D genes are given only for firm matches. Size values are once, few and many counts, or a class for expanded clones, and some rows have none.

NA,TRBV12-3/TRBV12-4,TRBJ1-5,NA,CASSLSQPQHF,TGTGCCAGCAGTTTAAGTCAGCCCCAGCATTTT
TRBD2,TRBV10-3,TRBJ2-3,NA,CAGSDPGLADTDTQYF,TGTGCCGGATCCGATCCGGGACTAGCGGACACAGATACGCAGTATTTT
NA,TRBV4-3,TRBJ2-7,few,CASSQATRNSYEQYF,TGCGCCAGCAGCCAAGCTACGAGGAACTCCTACGAGCAGTACTTC
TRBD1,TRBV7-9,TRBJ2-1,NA,CASTPGGEQFF,TGTGCCAGCACCCCAGGGGGTGAGCAGTTCTTC
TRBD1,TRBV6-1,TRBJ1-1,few,CASSQIPGQDVNTEAFF,TGTGCCAGCAGTCAGATTCCGGGACAGGATGTGAACACTGAAGCTTTCTTT
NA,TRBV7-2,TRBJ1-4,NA,CASSPRWATNEKLFF,TGTGCCAGCAGCCCGAGATGGGCAACTAATGAAAAACTGTTTTTT
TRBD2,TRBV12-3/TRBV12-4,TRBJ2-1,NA,CASTPGTSGLRDEQFF,TGTGCCAGCACCCCCGGGACTAGCGGTTTGAGGGATGAGCAGTTCTTC
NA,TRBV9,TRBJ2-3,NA,CASSVGGGLSTDTQYF,TGTGCCAGCAGCGTAGGAGGGGGACTAAGCACAGATACGCAGTATTTT
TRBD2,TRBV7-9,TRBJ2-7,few,CASSPKLTSGATYEQYF,TGTGCCAGCAGCCCAAAACTTACTAGCGGGGCCACCTACGAGCAGTACTTC
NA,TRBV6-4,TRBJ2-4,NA,CASSERTRAKNIQYF,TGTGCCAGCAGTGAACGCACGAGAGCCAAAAACATTCAGTACTTC
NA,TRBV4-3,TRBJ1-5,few,CASSQDNWGAQPQHF,TGCGCCAGCAGCCAAGATAACTGGGGGGCTCAGCCCCAGCATTTT
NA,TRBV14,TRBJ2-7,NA,CASSFGVAYEQYF,TGTGCCAGCAGCTTCGGGGTCGCCTACGAGCAGTACTTC
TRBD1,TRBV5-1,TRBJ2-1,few,CASSLRDRGRHEQFF,TGCGCCAGCAGCCTCCGGGACAGGGGGCGCCATGAGCAGTTCTTC
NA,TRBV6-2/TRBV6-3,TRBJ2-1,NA,CASSYSAQVYNNEQFF,TGTGCCAGCAGTTACTCTGCCCAGGTGTACAACAATGAGCAGTTCTTC
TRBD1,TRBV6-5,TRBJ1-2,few,CASSPNRQGLFGYTF,TGTGCCAGCAGCCCCAACCGACAGGGGCTGTTTGGCTACACCTTC
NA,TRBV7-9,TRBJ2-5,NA,CASSERGPPETQYF,TGTGCCAGCAGCGAAAGGGGACCCCCAGAGACCCAGTACTTC
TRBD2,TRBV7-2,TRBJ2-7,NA,CASSEAGGLGIYEQYF,TGTGCCAGCAGCGAAGCGGGGGGGCTAGGGATCTACGAGCAGTACTTC
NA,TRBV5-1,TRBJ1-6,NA,CASSPHSQDPLRSPLHF,TGCGCCAGCAGCCCGCACTCCCAGGACCCCTTGAGGTCACCCCTCCACTTT
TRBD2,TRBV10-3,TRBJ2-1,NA,CATRTSGVYNEQFF,TGTGCCACGAGGACTAGCGGGGTCTACAATGAGCAGTTCTTC
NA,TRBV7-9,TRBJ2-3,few,CASSLATIAATQYF,TGTGCCAGCAGCTTAGCCACTATAGCGGCTACGCAGTATTTT
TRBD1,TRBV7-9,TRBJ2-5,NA,CASSMTGHQETQYF,TGTGCCAGCAGCATGACAGGGCACCAAGAGACCCAGTACTTC
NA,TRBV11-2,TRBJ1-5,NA,CASSLGIGTQPQHF,TGTGCCAGCAGCTTAGGGATAGGAACTCAGCCCCAGCATTTT
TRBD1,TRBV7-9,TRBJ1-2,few,CASRPSRGTGTYGYTF,TGTGCCAGCCGCCCCAGTAGAGGGACAGGGACCTATGGCTACACCTTC
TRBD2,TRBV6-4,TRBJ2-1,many,CASSESVSSGSLEQFF,TGTGCCAGCAGTGAGTCGGTGTCTAGCGGGAGTTTGGAGCAGTTCTTC
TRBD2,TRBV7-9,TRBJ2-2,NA,CASSFSGRRKTGELFF,TGTGCCAGCAGCTTTAGCGGGAGAAGGAAAACCGGGGAGCTGTTTTTT
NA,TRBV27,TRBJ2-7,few,CASSFAAAGLYEQYF,TGTGCCAGCAGTTTCGCAGCGGCAGGTCTCTACGAGCAGTACTTC